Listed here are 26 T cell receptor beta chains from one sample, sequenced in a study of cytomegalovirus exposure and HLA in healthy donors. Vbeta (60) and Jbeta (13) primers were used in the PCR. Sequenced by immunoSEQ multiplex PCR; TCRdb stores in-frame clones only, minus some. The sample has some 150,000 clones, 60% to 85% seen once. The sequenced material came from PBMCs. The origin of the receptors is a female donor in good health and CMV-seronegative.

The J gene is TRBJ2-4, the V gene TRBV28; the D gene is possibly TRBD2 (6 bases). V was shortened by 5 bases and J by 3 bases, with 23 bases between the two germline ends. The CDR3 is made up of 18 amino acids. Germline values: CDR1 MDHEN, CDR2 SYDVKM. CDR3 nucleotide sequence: TGTGCCAGCAGTCCCGTGCGGGACCGACCCGGAGGCAAAAACATTCAGTACTTC. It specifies CASSPVRDRPGGKNIQYF.

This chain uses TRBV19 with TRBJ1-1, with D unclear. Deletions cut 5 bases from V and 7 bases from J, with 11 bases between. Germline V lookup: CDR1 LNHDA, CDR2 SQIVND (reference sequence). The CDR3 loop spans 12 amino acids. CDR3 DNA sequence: TGTGCCAGTAGTCGGGTCTTGGGTGAAGCTTTCTTT. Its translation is CASSRVLGEAFF.

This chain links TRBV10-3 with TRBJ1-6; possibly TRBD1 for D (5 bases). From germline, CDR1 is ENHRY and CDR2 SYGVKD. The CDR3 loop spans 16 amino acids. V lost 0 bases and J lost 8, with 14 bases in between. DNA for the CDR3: TGTGCCATCAGTGAGTCCTCCTCCTGGGGGGATTCACCCCTCCACTTT. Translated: CAISESSSWGDSPLHF.

In DNA form, the CDR3 reads TGTGCCAGCAGCTTAGTGGGACAGTTTAGCAATCAGCCCCAGCATTTT. Its protein product is CASSLVGQFSNQPQHF. The rearrangement uses TRBV7-9 and TRBJ1-5; 7 bases map to TRBD1. The V and J ends lost 1 base and 0 bases, in that order; junction bases with no gene match: 3. Per germline, CDR1 SEHNR and CDR2 FQNEAQ (reference sequence). This CDR3 spans 16 amino acids.

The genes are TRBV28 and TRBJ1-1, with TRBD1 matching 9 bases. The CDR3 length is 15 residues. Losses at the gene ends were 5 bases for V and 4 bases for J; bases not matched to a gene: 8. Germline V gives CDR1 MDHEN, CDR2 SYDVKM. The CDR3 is CASSPNRGRLTEAFF. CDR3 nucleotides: TGTGCCAGCAGTCCGAACAGGGGGCGCCTCACTGAAGCTTTCTTT. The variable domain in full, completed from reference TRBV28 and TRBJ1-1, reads DVKVTQSSRYLVKRTGEKVFLECVQDMDHENMFWYRQDPGLGLRLIYFSYDVKMKEKGDIPEGYSVSREKKERFSLILESASTNQTSMYLCASSPNRGRLTEAFFGQGTRLTVV.

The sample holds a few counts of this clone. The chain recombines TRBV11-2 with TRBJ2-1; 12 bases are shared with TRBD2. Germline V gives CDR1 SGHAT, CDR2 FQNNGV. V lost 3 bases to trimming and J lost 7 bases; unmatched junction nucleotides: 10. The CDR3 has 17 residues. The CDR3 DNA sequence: TGTGCCAGCAGCTTGGAAGGACTAGCGGGAAAGGAAAATGAGCAGTTCTTC. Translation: CASSLEGLAGKENEQFF.

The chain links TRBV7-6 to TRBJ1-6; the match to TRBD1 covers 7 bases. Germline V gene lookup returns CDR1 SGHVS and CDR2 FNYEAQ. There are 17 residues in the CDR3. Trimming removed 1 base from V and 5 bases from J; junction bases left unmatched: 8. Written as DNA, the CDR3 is TGTGCCAGCAGCTTAGATTTGGAGACAGGGAATAATTCACCCCTCCACTTT. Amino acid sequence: CASSLDLETGNNSPLHF.

CDR3 sequence reads: CASQSGSGGPAKNIQYF. The CDR3 region has the DNA TGTGCCTCCCAATCAGGTAGCGGGGGACCGGCCAAAAACATTCAGTACTTC. This chain uses TRBV28 with TRBJ2-4; 9 bases map to TRBD2. The CDR3 is 17 residues long. J lost 1 base, V lost 11 bases, and 15 bases had no gene match. The germline V gene encodes CDR1 MDHEN and CDR2 SYDVKM.

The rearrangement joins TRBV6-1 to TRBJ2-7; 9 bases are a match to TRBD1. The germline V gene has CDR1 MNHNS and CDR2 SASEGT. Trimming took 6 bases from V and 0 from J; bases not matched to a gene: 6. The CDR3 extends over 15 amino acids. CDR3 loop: CASSQQQGASYEQYF. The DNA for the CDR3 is TGTGCCAGCAGCCAACAACAGGGGGCCTCCTACGAGCAGTACTTC.

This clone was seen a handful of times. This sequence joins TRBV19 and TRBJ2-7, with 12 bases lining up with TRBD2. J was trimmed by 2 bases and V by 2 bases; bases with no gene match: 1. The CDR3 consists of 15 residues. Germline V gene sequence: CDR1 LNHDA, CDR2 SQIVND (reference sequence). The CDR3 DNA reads TGTGCCAGTAGTATAAGGACTAGCGGGACCTACGAGCAGTACTTC. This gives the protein CASSIRTSGTYEQYF.

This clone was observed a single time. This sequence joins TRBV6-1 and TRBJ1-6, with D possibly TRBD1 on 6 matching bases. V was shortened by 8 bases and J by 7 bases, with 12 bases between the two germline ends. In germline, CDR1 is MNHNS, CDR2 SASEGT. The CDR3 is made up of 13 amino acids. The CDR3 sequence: CASEQGRNSPLHF. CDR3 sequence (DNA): TGTGCCAGCGAACAGGGACGGAATTCACCCCTCCACTTT.

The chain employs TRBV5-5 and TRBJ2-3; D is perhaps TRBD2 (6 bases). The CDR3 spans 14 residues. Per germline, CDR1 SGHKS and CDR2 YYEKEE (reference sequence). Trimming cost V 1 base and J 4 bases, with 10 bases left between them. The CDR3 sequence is CASSLSGVADTQYF. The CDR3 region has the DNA TGTGCCAGCAGCTTGTCGGGGGTTGCAGATACGCAGTATTTT.

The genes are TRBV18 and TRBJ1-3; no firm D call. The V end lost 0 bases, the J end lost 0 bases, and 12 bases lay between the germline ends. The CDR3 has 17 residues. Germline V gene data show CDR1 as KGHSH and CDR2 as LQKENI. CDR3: CASSPPSSGGSGNTIYF. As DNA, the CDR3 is TGTGCCAGCTCACCACCGTCGTCCGGTGGCTCTGGAAACACCATATATTTT.

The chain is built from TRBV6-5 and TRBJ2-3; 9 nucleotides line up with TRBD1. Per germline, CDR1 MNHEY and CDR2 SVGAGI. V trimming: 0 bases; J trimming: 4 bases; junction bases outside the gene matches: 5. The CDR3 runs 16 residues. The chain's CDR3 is CASSYSGTGPADTQYF. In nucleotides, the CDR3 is TGTGCCAGCAGTTACTCCGGGACAGGGCCCGCAGATACGCAGTATTTT.

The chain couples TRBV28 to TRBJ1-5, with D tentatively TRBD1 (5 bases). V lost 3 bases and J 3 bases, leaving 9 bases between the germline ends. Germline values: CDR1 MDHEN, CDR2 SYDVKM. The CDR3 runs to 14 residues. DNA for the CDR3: TGTGCCAGCAGTTTGGAGACAGACAATCAGCCCCAGCATTTT. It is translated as CASSLETDNQPQHF.

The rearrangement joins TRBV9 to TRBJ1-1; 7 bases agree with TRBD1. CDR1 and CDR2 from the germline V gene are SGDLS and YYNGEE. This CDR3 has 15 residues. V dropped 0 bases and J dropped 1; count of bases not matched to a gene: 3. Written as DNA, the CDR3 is TGTGCCAGCAGCGTAGAGGGGACAGCGAACACTGAAGCTTTCTTT. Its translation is CASSVEGTANTEAFF. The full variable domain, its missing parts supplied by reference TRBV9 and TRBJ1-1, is DSGVTQTPKHLITATGQRVTLRCSPRSGDLSVYWYQQSLDQGLQFLIQYYNGEERAKGNILERFSAQQFPDLHSELNLSSLELGDSALYFCASSVEGTANTEAFFGQGTRLTVV.

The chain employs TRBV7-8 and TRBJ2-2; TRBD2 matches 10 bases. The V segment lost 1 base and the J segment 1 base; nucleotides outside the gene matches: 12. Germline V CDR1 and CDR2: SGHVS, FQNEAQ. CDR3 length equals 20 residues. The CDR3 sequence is CASSLGRVLAGDLNTGELFF. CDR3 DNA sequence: TGTGCCAGCAGCTTAGGTCGGGTTCTAGCGGGAGATCTGAACACCGGGGAGCTGTTTTTT.

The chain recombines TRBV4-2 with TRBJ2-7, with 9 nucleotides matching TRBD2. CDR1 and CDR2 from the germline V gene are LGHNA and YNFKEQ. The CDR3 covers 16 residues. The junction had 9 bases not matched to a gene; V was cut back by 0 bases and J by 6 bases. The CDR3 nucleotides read TGTGCCAGCAGCCAAGATAGAGGGCTAGCGGGACGCGAGCAGTACTTC. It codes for CASSQDRGLAGREQYF.

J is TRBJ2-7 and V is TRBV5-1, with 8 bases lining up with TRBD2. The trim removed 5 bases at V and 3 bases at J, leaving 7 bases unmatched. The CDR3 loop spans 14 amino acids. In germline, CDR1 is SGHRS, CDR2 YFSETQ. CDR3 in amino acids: CASSAGGVDYEQYF. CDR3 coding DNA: TGCGCCAGCAGTGCGGGGGGTGTCGACTACGAGCAGTACTTC.

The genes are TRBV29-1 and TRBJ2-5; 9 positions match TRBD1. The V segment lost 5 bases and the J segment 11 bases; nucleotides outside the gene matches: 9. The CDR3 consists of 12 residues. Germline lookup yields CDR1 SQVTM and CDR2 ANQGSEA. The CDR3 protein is CSVTGGAGEQYF. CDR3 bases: TGCAGCGTTACAGGGGGCGCGGGGGAGCAGTACTTC.

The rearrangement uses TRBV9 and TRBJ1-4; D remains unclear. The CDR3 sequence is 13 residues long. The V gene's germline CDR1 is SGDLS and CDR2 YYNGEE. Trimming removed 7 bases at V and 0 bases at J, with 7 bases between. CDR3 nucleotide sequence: TGTGCCAGCCGGAGGACAACTAATGAAAAACTGTTTTTT. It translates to CASRRTTNEKLFF.

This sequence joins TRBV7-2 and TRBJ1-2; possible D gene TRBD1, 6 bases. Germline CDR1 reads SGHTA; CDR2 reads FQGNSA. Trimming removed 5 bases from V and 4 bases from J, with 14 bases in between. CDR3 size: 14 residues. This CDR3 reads CASSPSAGAYGYTF. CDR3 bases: TGTGCCAGCAGCCCCTCGGCAGGGGCCTATGGCTACACCTTC.

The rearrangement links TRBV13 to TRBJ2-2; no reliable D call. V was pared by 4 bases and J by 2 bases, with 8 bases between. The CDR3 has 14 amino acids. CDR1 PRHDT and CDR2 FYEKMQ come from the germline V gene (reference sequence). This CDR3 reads CASSSRLNTGELFF. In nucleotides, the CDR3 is TGTGCCAGCAGCTCAAGACTTAACACCGGGGAGCTGTTTTTT.

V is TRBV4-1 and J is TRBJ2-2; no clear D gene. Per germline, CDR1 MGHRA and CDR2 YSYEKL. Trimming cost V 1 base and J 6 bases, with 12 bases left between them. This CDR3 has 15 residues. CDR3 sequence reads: CASSQGSGVPGELFF. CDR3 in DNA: TGCGCCAGCAGCCAAGGGTCCGGAGTCCCCGGGGAGCTGTTTTTT.

The CDR3 spells CASSLGDSRTEAFF. For the CDR3, the DNA is TGTGCCAGCAGCTTAGGGGACAGTAGGACTGAAGCTTTCTTT. This chain links TRBV7-9 with TRBJ1-1, with 7 positions matching TRBD1. CDR1 is SEHNR and CDR2 is FQNEAQ in the germline V gene (reference sequence). V was clipped by 1 base and J by 5 bases; unmatched bases: 4. The CDR3 covers 14 residues. The full variable domain, with the rest looked up from reference TRBV7-9 and TRBJ1-1, is DTGVSQNPRHKITKRGQNVTFRCDPISEHNRLYWYRQTLGQGPEFLTYFQNEAQLEKSRLLSDRFSAERPKGSFSTLEIQRTEQGDSAMYLCASSLGDSRTEAFFGQGTRLTVV.

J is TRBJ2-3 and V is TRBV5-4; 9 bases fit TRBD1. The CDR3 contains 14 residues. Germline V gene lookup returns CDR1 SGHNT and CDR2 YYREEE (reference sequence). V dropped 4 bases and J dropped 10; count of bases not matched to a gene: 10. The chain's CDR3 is CASSQRDREKAQYF. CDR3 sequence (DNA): TGTGCCAGCAGCCAGAGGGACAGGGAGAAAGCGCAGTATTTT.